This entry concerns a single T cell receptor beta chain. The antigen remains unidentified. This entry comes from a study of cytomegalovirus exposure and HLA in healthy donors. Study-level points and caveats: In a later analysis, most CMV-associated TCR beta chains appeared HLA-restricted. A list of roughly 180 TCR beta chains associated with cytomegalovirus was given. CMV antigen specificity was confirmed in vitro for a few CMV-associated chains. Many donors shared some public TCRs, even though most TCR sequences were rare.

Germline V gene lookup returns CDR1 SGHVS and CDR2 FNYEAQ. There are 15 residues in the CDR3. Amplification used 60 Vbeta primers and 13 Jbeta primers. Clones were sequenced by immunoSEQ multiplex PCR, and TCRdb holds only the in-frame ones, with some missing. The sample contains about 59,000 clones, under 90% of which appear only once. The gene calls are TRBV7-6 and TRBJ2-5, with 8 bases identical to TRBD2. The J call is in doubt because the DNA end fits TRBJ2-7 better. Sequences were obtained from PBMCs. The TCR originated in a woman aged 40-49 years in good health and CMV-seronegative. CDR3 sequence reads: CASSYVAGTTYEQYF. The CDR3, as DNA: TGTGCCAGCAGCTACGTAGCGGGAACCACCTACGAGCAGTACTTC.